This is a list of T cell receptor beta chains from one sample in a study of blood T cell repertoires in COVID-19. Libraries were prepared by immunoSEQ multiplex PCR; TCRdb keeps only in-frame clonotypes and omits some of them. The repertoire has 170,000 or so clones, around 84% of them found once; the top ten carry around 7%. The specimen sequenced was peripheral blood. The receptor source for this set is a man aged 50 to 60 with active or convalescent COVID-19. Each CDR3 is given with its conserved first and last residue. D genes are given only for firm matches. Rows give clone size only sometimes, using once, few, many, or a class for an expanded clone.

CDR3 protein: CSADRGNEQYF
CDR3 DNA: TGCAGTGCAGACAGGGGAAACGAGCAGTACTTC
V gene: TRBV20-1
clone size: once
J gene: TRBJ2-7
D gene: TRBD1

CDR3 protein: CATAQGRGSEAFF
CDR3 DNA: TGTGCCACCGCGCAGGGGCGCGGATCTGAAGCTTTCTTT
V gene: TRBV24-1
clone size: .
J gene: TRBJ1-1
D gene: .

CDR3 protein: CASSPLAGGNTGELFF
CDR3 DNA: TGTGCCAGCTCACCCCTAGCGGGAGGAAACACCGGGGAGCTGTTTTTT
V gene: TRBV18
clone size: .
J gene: TRBJ2-2
D gene: TRBD2

CDR3 protein: CASSPHRQSNQPQHF
CDR3 DNA: TGTGCCAGTAGTCCCCATCGACAGAGCAATCAGCCCCAGCATTTT
V gene: TRBV19
clone size: .
J gene: TRBJ1-5
D gene: .

CDR3 protein: CASSPWLSDYNEQFF
CDR3 DNA: TGTGCCAGCTCACCGTGGTTAAGCGACTACAATGAGCAGTTCTTC
V gene: TRBV18
clone size: .
J gene: TRBJ2-1
D gene: .

CDR3 protein: CASSYWDRAIPYEQYF
CDR3 DNA: TGTGCCAGCAGTTACTGGGACAGGGCGATTCCCTACGAGCAGTACTTC
V gene: TRBV6-5
clone size: .
J gene: TRBJ2-7
D gene: TRBD1

CDR3 protein: CASSFQATNEKLFF
CDR3 DNA: TGCGCCAGCAGCTTCCAGGCAACTAATGAAAAACTGTTTTTT
V gene: TRBV5-1
clone size: .
J gene: TRBJ1-4
D gene: .

CDR3 protein: CASSLPLQDYGYTF
CDR3 DNA: TGTGCCAGCAGTTTACCCCTCCAGGACTATGGCTACACCTTC
V gene: TRBV28
clone size: many
J gene: TRBJ1-2
D gene: .

CDR3 protein: CASSVDPAGEDTQYF
CDR3 DNA: TGTGCCAGCAGCGTAGATCCAGCGGGAGAAGATACGCAGTATTTT
V gene: TRBV9
clone size: .
J gene: TRBJ2-3
D gene: TRBD2

CDR3 protein: CASSPSRGGGEQYF
CDR3 DNA: TGTGCCAGCAGCCCGAGCCGGGGGGGCGGCGAGCAGTACTTC
V gene: TRBV2
clone size: .
J gene: TRBJ2-7
D gene: TRBD2

CDR3 protein: CASSPSGLMPYNEQFF
CDR3 DNA: TGCGCCAGCAGCCCCTCGGGTTTAATGCCCTACAATGAGCAGTTCTTC
V gene: TRBV4-3
clone size: .
J gene: TRBJ2-1
D gene: .

CDR3 protein: CASRRQGNTGNTIYF
CDR3 DNA: TGTGCCAGCAGACGACAGGGAAACACTGGAAACACCATATATTTT
V gene: TRBV2
clone size: .
J gene: TRBJ1-3
D gene: TRBD1

CDR3 protein: CASSFRGVYGYTF
CDR3 DNA: TGTGCCAGCAGTTTTCGGGGGGTCTATGGCTACACCTTC
V gene: TRBV27
clone size: few
J gene: TRBJ1-2
D gene: .

CDR3 protein: CASSYGQNYEQYF
CDR3 DNA: TGTGCCAGCAGTTATGGACAGAACTACGAGCAGTACTTC
V gene: TRBV6-5
clone size: .
J gene: TRBJ2-7
D gene: .

CDR3 protein: CASSLARLETDTQYF
CDR3 DNA: TGCGCCAGCAGCTTGGCCCGACTAGAAACAGATACGCAGTATTTT
V gene: TRBV5-1
clone size: .
J gene: TRBJ2-3
D gene: .

CDR3 protein: CASNIPPGELFF
CDR3 DNA: TGTGCCAGCAACATCCCCCCCGGGGAGCTGTTTTTT
V gene: TRBV5-5
clone size: .
J gene: TRBJ2-2
D gene: .

CDR3 protein: CASSYSGQIYGYTF
CDR3 DNA: TGTGCCAGCAGTTACTCCGGACAGATCTATGGCTACACCTTC
V gene: TRBV6-2/TRBV6-3
clone size: .
J gene: TRBJ1-2
D gene: .

CDR3 protein: CATYRRGNQPQHF
CDR3 DNA: TGTGCCACCTATCGTCGGGGGAATCAGCCCCAGCATTTT
V gene: TRBV6-5
clone size: .
J gene: TRBJ1-5
D gene: .

CDR3 protein: CASSSDRAQPQHF
CDR3 DNA: TGTGCCAGCAGTTCAGACAGGGCCCAGCCCCAGCATTTT
V gene: TRBV27
clone size: .
J gene: TRBJ1-5
D gene: TRBD1

CDR3 protein: CASSQDSRGNTGELFF
CDR3 DNA: TGCGCCAGCAGCCAAGATAGCAGGGGCAACACCGGGGAGCTGTTTTTT
V gene: TRBV4-3
clone size: .
J gene: TRBJ2-2
D gene: .

CDR3 protein: CSARTGEGYTF
CDR3 DNA: TGCAGTGCCAGAACAGGGGAGGGCTACACCTTC
V gene: TRBV20-1
clone size: once
J gene: TRBJ1-2
D gene: TRBD1

CDR3 protein: CASRLGATDNQPQHF
CDR3 DNA: TGTGCCAGCAGGTTAGGGGCCACGGACAATCAGCCCCAGCATTTT
V gene: TRBV7-8
clone size: .
J gene: TRBJ1-5
D gene: .

CDR3 protein: CASSRGADQETQYF
CDR3 DNA: TGTGCCAGTTCCCGGGGGGCCGACCAAGAGACCCAGTACTTC
V gene: TRBV9
clone size: .
J gene: TRBJ2-5
D gene: .

CDR3 protein: CASSENRGAYNEQFF
CDR3 DNA: TGTGCCAGCAGTGAAAACAGGGGGGCCTACAATGAGCAGTTCTTC
V gene: TRBV28
clone size: .
J gene: TRBJ2-1
D gene: TRBD1

CDR3 protein: CASPETGVWTEAFF
CDR3 DNA: TGCGCCAGCCCCGAGACAGGGGTTTGGACTGAAGCTTTCTTT
V gene: TRBV23-1
clone size: .
J gene: TRBJ1-1
D gene: TRBD1

CDR3 protein: CASSLPDRAGTEAFF
CDR3 DNA: TGCGCCAGCAGCTTACCAGACAGGGCGGGGACTGAAGCTTTCTTT
V gene: TRBV5-1
clone size: .
J gene: TRBJ1-1
D gene: TRBD1